This T cell receptor (beta chain) came from a study of blood T cell repertoires in COVID-19. Background on the study: Specimens from acute and convalescent COVID-19 originated in the United States, Italy and Spain. From T cells, B-cell-depleted T cells, or PBMCs came the material, which was cDNA or gDNA.

V was clipped by 1 base and J by 3 bases; unmatched bases: 14. This CDR3 has 19 amino acids. CDR1 and CDR2 from the germline V gene are LGHDT and YNNKEL (reference sequence). Authors' analysis steps: Estimation of nucleated cell counts relied on the amplification of reference gene primers. Data came from immunoSEQ multiplex PCR; TCRdb stores just in-frame clones and leaves some out. That table furnishes V, J and clone size, whereas the DNA furnished D and trimming. The repertoire holds about 74,000 clones, with 84% as singletons. The J gene is TRBJ2-3, the V gene TRBV3-1 (or the pseudogene TRBV3-2), with TRBD2 matching over 9 bases. The clonotype originates from a man aged 70 or older with acute or convalescent COVID-19. The sequencing input was peripheral blood. CDR3 sequence reads: CASSQVGSGSLSVTDTQYF. The DNA for the CDR3 is TGTGCCAGCAGCCAAGTTGGTAGCGGGAGTCTTTCGGTGACAGATACGCAGTATTTT.